The 28 T cell receptor beta chains listed next were all sequenced from one sample in a study of Graves' ophthalmopathy and Graves' hyperthyroidism. The authors amplified TCR beta CDR3 regions, and they did so from RNA transcripts for repertoire sequencing. HTBI primers were employed in first-round RT-PCR, then a second-round multiplex PCR followed. TCRdb passed the multiplex PCR reads through MiXCR, listing each CDR3 protein once. The profile shows hundreds of thousands of distinct CDR3 sequences, 35% to 50% of them singletons. Sequencing was carried out using peripheral blood. These receptors all come from an adult man with Graves' ophthalmopathy.

CDR3 in amino acids: CATRPPDRGYGYTF. Here the CDR3 DNA reads TGTGCCACCCGGCCCCCCGACAGGGGTTATGGCTACACCTTC. This rearrangement joins TRBV7-9 to TRBJ1-2; 8 positions match TRBD1. V gave up 10 bases and J gave up 5 bases; unmatched junction bases: 12. This CDR3 comprises 14 residues. CDR1 is SEHNR, CDR2 FQNEAQ, per germline (reference sequence).

This chain connects TRBV6-5 to TRBJ1-5; no reliable D call. Trimming left V 7 bases short and J 0 bases short, with 7 bases between. The CDR3 extends over 13 amino acids. Germline-derived CDR1 and CDR2 are MNHEY and SVGAGI. CDR3 DNA: TGTGCCAGCAAAGGTCATAGCAATCAGCCCCAGCATTTT. It translates to CASKGHSNQPQHF.

This clonotype was recorded at least ten times. The gene calls are TRBV5-1 and TRBJ2-7, with TRBD1 identical over 8 bases. This CDR3 contains 16 residues. J gave up 2 bases and V 0 bases, and 7 bases lay outside the gene matches. The V gene's germline CDR1 is SGHRS and CDR2 YFSETQ. CDR3 residues: CASSLAGQATTYEQYF. CDR3 in DNA: TGCGCCAGCAGCTTGGCGGGACAGGCGACGACCTACGAGCAGTACTTC.

This clonotype was seen a handful of times. The rearrangement links TRBV11-2 to TRBJ1-1, with D maybe TRBD1 (5 bases). This CDR3 contains 15 residues. CDR1 is SGHAT and CDR2 is FQNNGV in the germline V gene. Trimming stripped 5 bases from V and 5 bases from J, with 18 bases between. DNA of the CDR3: TGTGCCAGCAGCCCCCGAGGTGGGGGTTTTACTGAAGCTTTCTTT. As protein: CASSPRGGGFTEAFF.

This clonotype occurred a few times. The chain combines TRBV19 with TRBJ2-2; 8 nucleotides match TRBD2. CDR1 LNHDA and CDR2 SQIVND come from the germline V gene (reference sequence). V shed 0 bases, J shed 7 bases, and the junction held 4 bases outside the gene matches. This CDR3 spans 15 amino acids. The CDR3 sequence is CASSIDRGGRGELFF. For the CDR3, the DNA is TGTGCCAGTAGTATAGACCGGGGGGGCCGCGGGGAGCTGTTTTTT.

The J gene is TRBJ2-5, the V gene TRBV29-1; TRBD1 matches at 10 bases. The V gene's germline CDR1 is SQVTM and CDR2 ANQGSEA. The CDR3 is 13 residues long. The V gene end was trimmed by 4 bases and the J gene end by 5 bases; junction bases not matched to a gene: 4. CDR3 loop: CSVVGQGQETQYF. The CDR3 DNA reads as TGCAGCGTTGTGGGACAGGGGCAGGAGACCCAGTACTTC.

The sample holds one count of this clonotype. The chain joins TRBV7-9 to TRBJ2-7, with TRBD1 identical over 7 bases. Germline-derived CDR1 and CDR2 are SEHNR and FQNEAQ (reference sequence). The CDR3 sequence is 16 residues long. After removal of 5 bases from V and 2 bases from J, the junction contained 12 bases not matched to a gene. The CDR3 region has the DNA TGTGCCAGCAGCCCAGGGGGATCGCTCGAGACCTACGAGCAGTACTTC. Amino acids: CASSPGGSLETYEQYF.

This clonotype was recorded at least ten times. The chain recombines TRBV11-2 with TRBJ2-5; D is possibly TRBD1 (5 bases). CDR3 length: 14 amino acids. Trimming removed 5 bases from V and 0 bases from J, with 10 bases in between. Germline CDR1 and CDR2: SGHAT and FQNNGV. The CDR3 loop is CASSLNRYQETQYF. The DNA for the CDR3 is TGTGCCAGCAGCCTCAACAGGTACCAAGAGACCCAGTACTTC.

This clonotype has at least ten counts. This sequence joins TRBV7-8 and TRBJ1-5, with 7 bases fitting TRBD1. The junction had 7 bases not matched to a gene; V was cut back by 5 bases and J by 0 bases. The CDR3 loop spans 16 amino acids. Germline CDR1 is SGHVS and CDR2 is FQNEAQ. DNA of the CDR3: TGTGCCAGCAGCACGCAGGACAGGAATAGCAATCAGCCCCAGCATTTT. Protein: CASSTQDRNSNQPQHF.

CDR3 DNA sequence: TGCGCCAGCAGGCCCGGGACAGAGAACACCGGGGAGCTGTTTTTT. It specifies CASRPGTENTGELFF. The chain couples TRBV5-1 to TRBJ2-2; the match to TRBD1 covers 7 bases. This CDR3 comprises 15 residues. Per the germline V gene, CDR1 is SGHRS and CDR2 is YFSETQ. The trim removed 5 bases at V and 1 base at J, leaving 5 bases unmatched. The full variable domain, rest sourced from reference TRBV5-1 and TRBJ2-2, is KAGVTQTPRYLIKTRGQQVTLSCSPISGHRSVSWYQQTPGQGLQFLFEYFSETQRNKGNFPGRFSGRQFSNSRSEMNVSTLELGDSALYLCASRPGTENTGELFFGEGSRLTVL.

J is TRBJ1-1 and V is TRBV10-3; D gene uncertain. The V gene's germline CDR1 is ENHRY and CDR2 SYGVKD. V was cut by 0 bases and J by 10 bases, with 3 bases left in between. The CDR3 covers 10 residues. The CDR3 loop is CAISESVAFF. The CDR3 bases are TGTGCCATCAGTGAGTCTGTAGCTTTCTTT.

This clonotype was found many times. The chain has TRBV6-5 and TRBJ1-5, with D perhaps matching TRBD1 (5 bases). CDR1 and CDR2 (germline): MNHEY, SVGAGI. The CDR3 length is 14 residues. Trimming shortened V by 7 bases and J by 3 bases, and 13 bases separated the two germline ends. The CDR3 protein is CASMAQGPNQPQHF. The CDR3 DNA is TGTGCCAGCATGGCCCAGGGACCCAATCAGCCCCAGCATTTT.

The chain combines TRBV10-3 with TRBJ2-5; TRBD1 aligns across 8 bases. The ends lost 4 bases at V and 5 bases at J; junction bases unmatched: 3. Germline V gene lookup returns CDR1 ENHRY and CDR2 SYGVKD. This CDR3 contains 13 residues. CDR3 in DNA: TGTGCCATCAGTGGCCGGACAGGGGAGACCCAGTACTTC. Translated, it gives CAISGRTGETQYF.

The CDR3 protein is CSAEGRGYGYTF. For the CDR3, the DNA is TGCAGCGCCGAGGGACGTGGTTATGGCTACACCTTC. The chain uses TRBV29-1 and TRBJ1-2; the D gene is possibly TRBD1 (5 bases). V shed 7 bases and J shed 5 bases, with 14 bases lying between them. The CDR3 has 12 amino acids. Per germline, CDR1 SQVTM and CDR2 ANQGSEA.

This clonotype was recorded many times. The rearrangement uses TRBV10-3 and TRBJ2-2; 8 nucleotides match TRBD1. Germline loops: CDR1 ENHRY, CDR2 SYGVKD. V shed 5 bases, J shed 4 bases, and the junction held 3 bases outside the gene matches. The CDR3 spans 14 residues. CDR3 bases: TGTGCCATCAGTCGACAGGGGTTCACCGGGGAGCTGTTTTTT. It yields the protein CAISRQGFTGELFF.

This clonotype was recorded at least ten times. The chain recombines TRBV10-3 with TRBJ1-6, with 7 bases matching TRBD1. Per the germline V gene, CDR1 is ENHRY and CDR2 is SYGVKD. With 0 bases clipped from V and 12 bases from J, the junction kept 8 bases outside the gene matches. The CDR3 runs 15 residues. CDR3 sequence: CAISESLGQGVPLHF. In DNA, the CDR3 is TGTGCCATCAGTGAGTCGCTCGGGCAGGGGGTACCCCTCCACTTT.

CDR3 amino acids: CASRLQDGRNQPQHF. CDR3 bases: TGTGCCAGTAGATTACAGGACGGACGCAATCAGCCCCAGCATTTT. The chain combines TRBV19 with TRBJ1-5; a possible D gene is TRBD1 (5 bases). This CDR3 has 15 amino acids. Per the germline V gene, CDR1 is LNHDA and CDR2 is SQIVND (reference sequence). The ends were cut back, 6 bases at V and 2 bases at J, with 14 bases in the middle.

V usage is TRBV11-1 and J usage is TRBJ1-4; no reliable D call. V lost 7 bases and J lost 7, with 13 bases in between. The V gene's germline CDR1 is SGHAT and CDR2 FQDESV (reference sequence). The length of the CDR3 is 13 residues. This CDR3 reads CASNLGQTEKLFF. DNA of the CDR3: TGTGCCAGCAATTTAGGGCAGACTGAAAAACTGTTTTTT.

The rearrangement joins TRBV25-1 to TRBJ2-3, with 12 bases lining up with TRBD2. The ends lost 4 bases at V and 0 bases at J; junction bases unmatched: 8. The germline CDR1 and CDR2 sequences are MGHDK and SYGVNS. CDR3 length: 18 amino acids. The CDR3: CASSVTSGGPSSTDTQYF. In DNA, the CDR3 is TGTGCCAGCAGTGTAACTAGCGGGGGGCCGTCTAGCACAGATACGCAGTATTTT.

The chain links TRBV2 to TRBJ1-6, with a weak D call TRBD1 (6 bases). The CDR3 loop spans 11 amino acids. V was cut by 6 bases and J by 15 bases, with 12 bases left in between. Germline V gives CDR1 SNHLY, CDR2 FYNNEI. CDR3 sequence reads: CASRDSGGLHF. CDR3 bases: TGTGCCAGCAGGGACAGCGGGGGCCTCCACTTT.

The chain has TRBV6-1 and TRBJ2-5; TRBD2 matches at 7 bases. The CDR3 runs 14 residues. Trimming removed 8 bases from V and 5 bases from J; junction bases left unmatched: 11. Germline V CDR1 and CDR2: MNHNS, SASEGT. This CDR3 reads CASSSGADGETQYF. The CDR3 coding sequence is TGTGCCAGCTCGAGCGGGGCCGATGGGGAGACCCAGTACTTC.

The table lists this clonotype with many counts. The gene calls are TRBV5-6 and TRBJ1-2; D may be TRBD1 (5 bases). This CDR3 has 14 amino acids. Trimming took 4 bases from V and 6 from J, leaving 16 bases between them. The germline CDR1 and CDR2 sequences are SGHDT and YYEEEE. Here the CDR3 DNA reads TGTGCCAGCAGCCCGGTGGGACCCCAGAATGGCTACACCTTC. This codes for CASSPVGPQNGYTF. Filled out from reference TRBV5-6 and TRBJ1-2, the complete variable domain reads DAGVTQSPTHLIKTRGQQVTLRCSPKSGHDTVSWYQQALGQGPQFIFQYYEEEERQRGNFPDRFSGHQFPNYSSELNVNALLLGDSALYLCASSPVGPQNGYTFGSGTRLTVV.

This chain connects TRBV19 to TRBJ1-1; D not resolved. Trimming took off 4 bases at V and 4 bases at J, with 10 bases between the two ends. Germline CDR1 reads LNHDA; CDR2 reads SQIVND (reference sequence). This CDR3 is built from 13 residues. The CDR3 sequence: CASSRATGTEAFF. CDR3 DNA: TGTGCCAGTAGTAGGGCGACGGGCACTGAAGCTTTCTTT.

This clonotype was observed many times. The rearrangement uses TRBV5-8 and TRBJ1-2; D unclear. The germline V gene encodes CDR1 SGHTS and CDR2 YDEGEE. This CDR3 is 12 amino acids long. V shed 0 bases and J shed 10 bases, with 10 bases lying between them. CDR3 DNA: TGTGCCAGCAGCTTGGATGCCAGTGACTACACCTTC. Its protein is CASSLDASDYTF.

This clonotype occurred many times. CDR3 sequence reads: CASSPMNTGELFF. The CDR3 DNA follows: TGTGCCAGCAGCCCAATGAACACCGGGGAGCTGTTTTTT. This chain joins TRBV25-1 and TRBJ2-2, with D unresolved. The CDR3 runs 13 residues. From germline, CDR1 is MGHDK and CDR2 SYGVNS. Trimming removed 6 bases from V and 1 base from J, with 6 bases in between.

This chain uses TRBV5-1 with TRBJ2-5, with a tentative D call TRBD2 (6 bases). CDR1 is SGHRS and CDR2 is YFSETQ in the germline V gene. The germline V and J ends were trimmed by 4 bases and 5 bases, with 21 bases remaining between them. The CDR3 sequence is 16 residues long. The CDR3 nucleotides are TGCGCCAGCAGCCCGGCGGCCGGTCTGGGGAGGGAGACCCAGTACTTC. Protein: CASSPAAGLGRETQYF.

This clonotype was picked up a small number of times. The chain links TRBV19 to TRBJ2-5, with 7 nucleotides matching TRBD2. V was clipped by 3 bases and J by 2 bases; unmatched bases: 6. The CDR3 runs to 15 residues. CDR1 and CDR2 from the germline V gene are LNHDA and SQIVND (reference sequence). The CDR3 DNA is TGTGCCAGTAGTATTCAAGCGGGGAGACAAGAGACCCAGTACTTC. It translates to CASSIQAGRQETQYF.

This clonotype was counted ten times or more. V usage is TRBV9 and J usage is TRBJ2-7; D is uncertain. V gave up 3 bases and J gave up 3 bases, with 13 bases separating them. There are 14 residues in the CDR3. From germline, CDR1 is SGDLS and CDR2 YYNGEE. The CDR3 loop reads CASSGLPKGYEQYF. CDR3 bases: TGTGCCAGCAGCGGGCTCCCGAAGGGCTACGAGCAGTACTTC.